The T cell receptor beta chain described here comes from a study of T cells in Graves' hyperthyroidism and ophthalmopathy (dated by TCRdb to between 2018 and 2021). Regarding the research as a whole: Peripheral blood was sampled at the time of initial diagnosis, prior to any treatment. A discovery cohort of approximately 100 patients, fewer than 50 with Graves' ophthalmopathy and 57 with stable Graves' hyperthyroidism, was used to find distinguishing TCR V-J signatures. Prospective prediction of ophthalmopathy was tested in an independent validation cohort of 18 to 20 hyperthyroidism patients and some 17 patients who later progressed to ophthalmopathy. The 100 or so discovery patients were randomly divided into training and test sets at a 7:3 ratio. The study also compared thyroid tissue and blood T-cell repertoires from several Graves' hyperthyroidism patients. After sampling, hyperthyroidism patients received methimazole starting at 30 mg daily, and ophthalmopathy patients received high-dose intravenous methylprednisolone. The paper describes TCR Vbeta CDR3 sequencing of around 140 peripheral blood samples, made up of 43 ophthalmopathy patients, over 70 hyperthyroidism patients and 17 progressor patients.

Ophthalmopathy patients had moderately to severely active disease, with a Clinical Activity Score of 3 or more, a NOSPECS grade of 4 or more, and a disease duration of less than 3 months. Exclusion was applied to patients with uncontrolled infections, other autoimmune diseases, pregnancy or lactation. Diagnoses relied on clinical symptoms, serum thyroxine and TRAb, thyroid ultrasound and orbital computed tomography. PBMCs were isolated from 7.5 to 10 ml of fresh peripheral blood by Ficoll-Paque density gradient centrifugation. Trizol reagent was used to extract total RNA, and RNA quality was then checked on an Agilent 2100 Bioanalyzer. Points the paper makes about the study in general: Most expanded thyroid clonotypes (frequency above 0.001) were also detected in blood, a finding suggesting that blood repertoires may reflect thyroid immune responses. In validation, the model predicted progression to ophthalmopathy a median of approximately 6.3 months before onset, with about 71% sensitivity and roughly 72% specificity. Ophthalmopathy was separated from stable hyperthyroidism by a 13 V-J signature model, with approximately 90% sensitivity and roughly 84% specificity obtained in cross-validation and 80%/75% obtained in testing. Sample size was not statistically predetermined, and blinding of investigators to group allocation was not performed.

TCR beta CDR3 regions were amplified from RNA transcripts. For the first round of RT-PCR on the TCR CDR3, the HTBI primer set was used together with the Qiagen OneStep RT-PCR kit. Libraries were constructed in a second round of multiplex PCR, after which size selection and purification were performed. Libraries were sequenced paired-end with 100 bp reads on an Illumina HiSeq2000. For the original study's pipeline: SOAPnuke was used to process the raw data, throwing out any read that contained adapters or uncalled bases, had a mean Phred below 15, or lacked an exact constant-primer or identifier match. High-quality paired reads were merged using COPE v1.2.5, and each unique nucleotide sequence was defined as a clonotype. MiTCR v1.1 was used to align clonotypes to the IMGT TRBV, TRBD and TRBJ reference segments. The analysis included only V-J combinations with a frequency above 0.0001, which together covered 99.2% of the repertoires. A TCS score was defined as the ratio between F50 (clonal expansion) and ExV (chaos), using BLOSUM62-based TCRdist between CDR3 peptides within each V-J. Welch's t-statistics and random forest reduced 450 to 600 V-J features to 10 to 15, which were used in a naive Bayes classifier (R e1071). TCRdb passed the public sequencing reads through fastp at Q25 and MiXCR, retaining productive beta sequences. Each CDR3 protein gets just one entry, which takes the most common genes and DNA from the rows behind it. The V and J calls and clone size come from TCRdb's table, not from the authors' own analysis. This sample gives fewer than 350,000 distinct CDR3 sequences in total; approximately 18% of them show up just once. The ten largest make up around 16% of the sample.

Trimming takes 7 bases from V and 11 bases from J, and the germline ends sit 20 bases apart. The CDR3 has 13 amino acids, counting the end cysteine and phenylalanine. Only the CDR3 DNA is retained, 39 bases long and in frame from the first base. CDR1 MDHEN and CDR2 SYDVKM are derived from the germline V gene. In its sample, this clonotype was seen many times. The antigen it binds to is not known. Base qualities are not recorded, but no much larger clone differs from it by a single base. Source material: blood. The receptor comes from a woman aged 35 to 49 with Graves' ophthalmopathy. In this chain, TRBV28 is recombined with TRBJ1-1; the D segment could be TRBD1, given 5 matching bases. The CDR3 reads as follows: CASTRTPGKKAFF. In nucleotides, the sequence is TGTGCCAGCACAAGGACACCGGGAAAAAAGGCTTTCTTT. The entire variable domain, with the stretches around the CDR3 drawn from the reference TRBV28 and TRBJ1-1 proteins, is DVKVTQSSRYLVKRTGEKVFLECVQDMDHENMFWYRQDPGLGLRLIYFSYDVKMKEKGDIPEGYSVSREKKERFSLILESASTNQTSMYLCASTRTPGKKAFFGQGTRLTVV.